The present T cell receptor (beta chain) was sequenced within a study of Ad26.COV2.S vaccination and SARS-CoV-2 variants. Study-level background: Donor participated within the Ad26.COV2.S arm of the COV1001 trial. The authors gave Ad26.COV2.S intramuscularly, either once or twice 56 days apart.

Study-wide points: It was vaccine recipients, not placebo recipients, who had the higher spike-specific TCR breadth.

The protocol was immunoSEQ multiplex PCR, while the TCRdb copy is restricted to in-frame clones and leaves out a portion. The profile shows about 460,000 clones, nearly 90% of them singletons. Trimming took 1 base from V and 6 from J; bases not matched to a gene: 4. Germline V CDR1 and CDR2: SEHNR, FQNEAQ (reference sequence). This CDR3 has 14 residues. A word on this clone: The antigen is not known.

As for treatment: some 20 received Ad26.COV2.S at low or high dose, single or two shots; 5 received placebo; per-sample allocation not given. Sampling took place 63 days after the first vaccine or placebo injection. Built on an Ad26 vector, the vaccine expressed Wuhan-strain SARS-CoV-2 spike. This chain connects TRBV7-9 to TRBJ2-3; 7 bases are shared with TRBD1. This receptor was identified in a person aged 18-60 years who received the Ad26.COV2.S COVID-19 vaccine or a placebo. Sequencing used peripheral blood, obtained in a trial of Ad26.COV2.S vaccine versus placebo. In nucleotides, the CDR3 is TGTGCCAGCAGCTTAGTTGTGGGACAGGATACGCAGTATTTT. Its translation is CASSLVVGQDTQYF.